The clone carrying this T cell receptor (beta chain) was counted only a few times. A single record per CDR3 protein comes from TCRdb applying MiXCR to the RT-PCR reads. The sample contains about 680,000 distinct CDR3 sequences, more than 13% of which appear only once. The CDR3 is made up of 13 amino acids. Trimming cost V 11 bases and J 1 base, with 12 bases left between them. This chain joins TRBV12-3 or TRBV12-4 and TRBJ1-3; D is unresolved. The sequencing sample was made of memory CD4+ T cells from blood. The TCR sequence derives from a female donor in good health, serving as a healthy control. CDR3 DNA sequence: TGTGCCGTCGGGGAGAGGTCTGGAAACACCATATATTTT. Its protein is CAVGERSGNTIYF.